The present TCR beta chain was sequenced within a study of Ad26.COV2.S vaccination and SARS-CoV-2 variants. Study overall: Doses of Ad26.COV2.S were injected into muscle once or twice, 56 days apart.

Treatment specified: around 19 received Ad26.COV2.S at low or high dose, single or two shots; 5 received placebo; per-sample allocation not given. Sampling was done on day 63 after the first vaccine or placebo injection. The germline gives CDR1 SEHNR, CDR2 FQNEAQ (reference sequence). Trimming left V 1 base short and J 0 bases short, with 9 bases between. CDR3 length equals 16 residues. The method was immunoSEQ multiplex PCR; TCRdb's version includes in-frame clones alone and lacks a portion of them. This sample has some 460,000 clones, with roughly 87% found just once. This rearrangement joins TRBV7-9 to TRBJ2-2; D unresolved. The origin of this receptor is a person between 18 and 59 years old who received the Ad26.COV2.S COVID-19 vaccine or a placebo. Sample: peripheral blood, taken in a trial of Ad26.COV2.S vaccine versus placebo. In DNA, the CDR3 is TGTGCCAGCAGCTTAGTAAAGGATTCGAACACCGGGGAGCTGTTTTTT. As protein: CASSLVKDSNTGELFF.